This T cell receptor beta chain was retrieved from a study of blood T cell repertoires in COVID-19. Background on the study: T cells, B-cell-depleted T cells, or PBMCs supplied cDNA or gDNA.

Produced via immunoSEQ multiplex PCR; TCRdb's table is partial and in-frame only. Found here are roughly 200,000 clones, roughly 90% of them singletons; the top ten hold around 1.7%. The sequenced material came from peripheral blood. The sequence was collected from a young man with active or convalescent COVID-19.

The CDR3 sequence is CSSFGGGSNYGYTF. The CDR3 DNA reads as TGCAGCTCCTTTGGGGGGGGATCTAACTATGGCTACACCTTC. The chain couples TRBV29-1 to TRBJ1-2; perhaps TRBD1 as D (5 bases). CDR1 and CDR2 (germline): SQVTM, ANQGSEA. V was trimmed by 8 bases and J by 0 bases, leaving 16 bases between them. CDR3 length: 14 residues.